This paragraph covers one TCR beta chain sequence. This CDR3 contains 16 residues. Germline CDR1 and CDR2: MDHEN and SYDVKM. Deletions cut 5 bases from V and 0 bases from J, with 14 bases between. This sample was taken from a study of blood T cell repertoires in COVID-19. Study-level background: The study drew acute and convalescent COVID-19 samples from the United States, Italy and Spain. From T cells, B-cell-depleted T cells, or PBMCs came the material, which was cDNA or gDNA.

In the authors' methods: Nucleated cell counts were estimated from reference gene primer amplification. The table came from immunoSEQ multiplex PCR; TCRdb's copy has only in-frame clones and leaves some out. V and J calls and clone size are those listed in that table; D and trimming were worked out from the DNA. The sample lists hundreds of thousands of clones, around 89% occurring once. The sequencing input was peripheral blood. The chain has TRBV28 and TRBJ2-4; a possible D gene is TRBD2 (6 bases). The origin of this receptor is a woman aged 25 to 45 with acute or convalescent COVID-19. As DNA, the CDR3 is TGTGCCAGCAGTGGGGGGTCTATACTAGCCAAAAACATTCAGTACTTC. Translation: CASSGGSILAKNIQYF.